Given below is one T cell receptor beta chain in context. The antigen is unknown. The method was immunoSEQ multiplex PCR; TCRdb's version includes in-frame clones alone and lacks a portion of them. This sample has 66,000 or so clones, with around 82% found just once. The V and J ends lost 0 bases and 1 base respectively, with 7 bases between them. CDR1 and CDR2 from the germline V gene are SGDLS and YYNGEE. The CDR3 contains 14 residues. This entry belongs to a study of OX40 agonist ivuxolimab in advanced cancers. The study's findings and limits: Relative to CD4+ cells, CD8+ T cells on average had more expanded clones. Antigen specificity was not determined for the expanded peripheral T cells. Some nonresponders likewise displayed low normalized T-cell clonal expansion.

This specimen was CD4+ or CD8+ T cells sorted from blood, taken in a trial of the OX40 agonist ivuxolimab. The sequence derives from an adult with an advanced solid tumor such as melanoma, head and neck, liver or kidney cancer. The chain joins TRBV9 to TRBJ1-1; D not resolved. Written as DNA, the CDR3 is TGTGCCAGCAGCGTAGGGATCTCGAACACTGAAGCTTTCTTT. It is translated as CASSVGISNTEAFF.